The present TCR beta chain was sequenced within a study of CD8 T cells in Susac syndrome. Comment on this clonotype: What it recognizes is unknown.

The CDR3 has 15 residues. V shed 5 bases, J shed 4 bases, and the junction held 8 bases outside the gene matches. Both CD4+ and CD8+ T cells were negatively isolated, and TEMRA cells underwent FACS enrichment. Roughly 0.45 to 1 ug RNA was reverse transcribed with random hexamers. TCRdb redid the calling of the immunoSEQ multiplex PCR reads with MiXCR, one entry per CDR3 protein. The table includes around 170,000 distinct CDR3 sequences, more than 90% detected once. Findings and caveats of the study: Clonal expansion was absent from the CD4+ T cell repertoires in Susac syndrome.

Sequenced: CD4+ T cells from PBMCs. V gene TRBV12-3 or TRBV12-4 combines with J gene TRBJ1-5; 7 nucleotides agree with TRBD1. The receptor was derived from a human donor with Susac syndrome. The CDR3 DNA is TGTGCCAGCAGTCCTAGGGGGCTTGGGAATCAGCCCCAGCATTTT. It encodes CASSPRGLGNQPQHF.